This T cell receptor (beta chain) was sequenced during a study of shared clonotypes between healthy human individuals. Using immunoSEQ multiplex PCR, the repertoire was profiled, and TCRdb retains in-frame clones only, with some absent. The table has about a million clones, around three quarters seen once. This CDR3 region has 16 residues. CDR1 and CDR2 (germline): SGHRS, YFSETQ. Trimming removed 1 base at V and 1 base at J, with 14 bases between. The sequence came from a man younger than 30 in good health. Some clones in this sample may be carry-over from other donors' samples. Sequencing input: memory CD4+ T cells from PBMCs. Subset reported: CD45RA-negative fraction. The V call is TRBV5-1, the J call TRBJ1-1; weak D call: TRBD1 (6 bases). The CDR3 loop is CASSLQGTSANTEAFF. CDR3 DNA: TGCGCCAGCAGCTTGCAGGGGACGAGCGCGAACACTGAAGCTTTCTTT.